The 5 T cell receptor beta chains listed next were all sequenced from one sample in a study of human T cells and chemical hapten exposure. The time point denotes: patch test 3, about 24 weeks after DPC sensitization. The treatment is: therapeutic diphenylcyclopropenone sensitization with weekly scalp DPC. From the RACE reads, TCRdb called clonotypes with MiXCR, one entry per CDR3 protein. This sample has about 190,000 distinct CDR3 sequences, with under 30% found just once. Sequences were derived from whole blood, sampled in connection with sensitization to the hapten diphenylcyclopropenone (DPC). The receptors were gathered from a woman in her forties with alopecia areata. Some clones in this sample may be carry-over from other donors' samples.

A remark on this clonotype: One end of the junction does not line up with germline, which may come from a read error. The chain couples TRBV7-4 to TRBJ1-5, with 7 bases lining up with TRBD1. Germline CDR1 and CDR2: SGHVT and SQSDAQ. The CDR3 extends over 16 amino acids. The CDR3 sequence is CASIEIPDRRNQPQNF. The CDR3 DNA is TGTGCCAGCATCGAAATACCGGACAGGCGCAATCAGCCCCAGAATTTT.

In this sample, this clonotype turned up a few times. V gene TRBV6-5 combines with J gene TRBJ1-2; TRBD1 matches 11 bases. Germline values: CDR1 MNHEY, CDR2 SVGAGI. V shed 8 bases and J 8 bases; nucleotides not matched to a gene: 1. This CDR3 comprises 11 residues. CDR3 sequence: CASWTGGGYTF. The CDR3 nucleotides are TGTGCCAGCTGGACAGGGGGCGGCTACACCTTC.

This clonotype was recorded a few times. The rearrangement links TRBV6-5 to TRBJ2-1; 11 bases are a match to TRBD2. CDR1 is MNHEY and CDR2 is SVGAGI in the germline V gene. V shed 7 bases and J 14 bases; nucleotides not matched to a gene: 7. This CDR3 comprises 12 residues. The CDR3 nucleotides are TGTGCCAGCACCTCCACTAGCGGGAGAAAGTTCTTC. Translating it yields CASTSTSGRKFF.

In this sample, this clonotype turned up a few times. This rearrangement joins TRBV29-1 to TRBJ1-3; D gene ambiguous. V lost 4 bases to trimming and J lost 0 bases, with 13 bases between them. The CDR3 is 15 residues long. Germline V gene lookup returns CDR1 SQVTM and CDR2 ANQGSEA. The CDR3 nucleotides read TGCAGCGTTGTATCCCACGGGAGCTCTGGAAACACCATATATTTT. This translates into CSVVSHGSSGNTIYF.

This clonotype has a handful of counts. The chain recombines TRBV9 with TRBJ2-3; 11 nucleotides match TRBD2. The CDR3 covers 14 residues. Trimming removed 4 bases from V and 4 bases from J; junction bases left unmatched: 2. The germline CDR1 and CDR2 sequences are SGDLS and YYNGEE. CDR3 sequence (DNA): TGTGCCAGCAGCCTAGCGGGAGGTGCAGATACGCAGTATTTT. Translated, it gives CASSLAGGADTQYF.